Sequencing of this T cell receptor beta chain was carried out in a study of T cell responses to AZD1222 COVID-19 vaccine. Study results and caveats: Reportedly, nearly half of unique spike TCRs recognized epitopes outside B.1.351/B.1.1.7 mutations. The donor group comprised mostly white British people and more females; the analysis possibly underestimated clonal diversity.

Second doses that came at about 4 or about 12 weeks were put together. As concerns this clone: Its antigen is currently unknown.

Deletions cut 4 bases from V and 2 bases from J, with 23 bases between. Germline assignment: CDR1 GTSNPN and CDR2 SVGIG (reference sequence). The CDR3 totals 17 residues. Method: immunoSEQ multiplex PCR; TCRdb's copy keeps in-frame clones and lacks some. The sample lists fewer than 90,000 clones; around nine tenths were seen once. The rearrangement links TRBV30 to TRBJ1-2, with D possibly being TRBD1 (6 bases). The sequence was obtained from an adult who received the AZD1222 COVID-19 vaccine. Sequenced material: peripheral blood, taken 28 days after the second AZD1222 dose. The CDR3 DNA follows: TGTGCCTGGACCCGGGTCCCAACAGGGTATCGGAACTATGGCTACACCTTC. Protein product: CAWTRVPTGYRNYGYTF.